This T cell receptor beta chain was retrieved from a study of blood T cell repertoires in COVID-19. Overall study context: Acute-phase and convalescent COVID-19 samples originated in the United States, Italy and Spain. In each case, the material was cDNA or gDNA derived from T cells, B-cell-depleted T cells, or PBMCs.

Authors' analysis steps: Counts of nucleated cells, estimated from reference gene primer amplification, were obtained. Data came from immunoSEQ multiplex PCR; TCRdb stores just in-frame clones and leaves some out. That table supplies the V and J calls and clone size; D and trimming were determined from the DNA. The top ten clones hold 6.5% to 8% of a sample with approximately 360,000 clones, 90% of them seen once. V was cut by 6 bases and J by 7 bases, with 12 bases left in between. The length of the CDR3 is 11 residues. The germline CDR1 and CDR2 sequences are DFQATT and SNEGSKA (reference sequence).

This chain joins TRBV20-1 and TRBJ1-2, with D uncertain. The sequencing input was peripheral blood. This TCR came from a man aged 18 to 30 with active or convalescent COVID-19. The CDR3 sequence is CSAWPLSGYTF. The CDR3 DNA reads as TGCAGTGCCTGGCCCCTTTCTGGCTACACCTTC.